The TCR beta chain under discussion was sequenced for a study of T cell repertoires in cytomegalovirus infection. TCRdb processed the reads anew with MiXCR; each CDR3 protein has one entry. The repertoire has about 320,000 distinct CDR3 sequences, over 7.5% of them found once; the top ten carry approximately 4.7%. The length of the CDR3 is 14 residues. V lost 6 bases and J lost 4; bases outside the gene matches: 8. The germline gives CDR1 SGHAT, CDR2 FQNNGV. The sample holds a few counts of this clonotype. The antigen is unknown. Notes on the study in general: It was HLA-C-restricted CMV-specific TCR beta clonotypes that dominated the response ex vivo. There were carriers of CMV plus the relevant HLA, and cumulative public TCR beta family frequency identified them.

The V and J genes are TRBV11-2 and TRBJ2-7; 8 bases align to TRBD2. This TCR was recovered from a human donor in good health (CMV status not recorded). Some clones in this sample may be carry-over from other donors' samples. Sequencing input: PBMCs. The CDR3 is CASRRVAGIYEQYF. The CDR3 DNA is TGTGCCAGCAGGAGGGTAGCGGGAATATACGAGCAGTACTTC.